This TCR beta chain was captured in a study of response to subunit inactivated influenza vaccine. Study-wide findings and caveats: New T cells are recruited in small numbers by each seasonal influenza vaccination, according to the authors' suggestion.

Germline V gene lookup returns CDR1 ENHRY and CDR2 SYGVKD. V trimming: 2 bases; J trimming: 8 bases; junction bases outside the gene matches: 1. The CDR3 extends over 12 amino acids. TCRdb recomputed calls from the RT-PCR reads with MiXCR, one row per CDR3 protein. Found here are 400,000 to 650,000 distinct CDR3 sequences, approximately 7.7% of them singletons; the top ten hold less than 15%. In regard to this clonotype: The target antigen is unknown.

The chain carries TRBV10-3 and TRBJ1-2, with 8 nucleotides matching TRBD1. This receptor was identified in a man aged 50 to 75 who received an inactivated influenza vaccine. The sample in question was PBMCs from blood, obtained around 25 months after vaccination. This CDR3 is CAISETGGGYTF. The CDR3 DNA follows: TGTGCCATCAGTGAGACAGGGGGAGGCTACACCTTC.